The entry below gives a single TCR beta chain sequence along with its context. A single count supports this clone. This clone's antigen is unknown. Base qualities are not at hand, and no much larger clone is one base apart. This record belongs to a study of cytomegalovirus exposure and HLA in healthy donors listed by TCRdb under 2017. In the study overall: According to an earlier analysis of 550 to 750 of the donors, some 170 million T cells yielded 90 million to 130 million unique TCR beta sequences and 250 to 350 Gb of sequence data. Both class I and class II loci were covered by HLA typing, at four-digit resolution. The study profiled the T cell repertoires of about 720 subjects by immunosequencing and related them to cytomegalovirus serostatus. An earlier analysis of more than 450 of the donors used high-throughput TCR beta sequencing to judge whether each TCR beta V gene segment behaved as functional or pseudogenic. Among the roughly 380 genotyped donors, approximately 82% belonged to the genetic ancestry cluster associated with self-reported Caucasian donors. The number of typed donors differed by locus: about 620-640 for A, B, C, DRB1 and DQB1; approximately 530 for DQA1; 600 to 610 for DPA1; and around 450 for DPB1. Donor age, sex, ethnicity and CMV serostatus were compiled together with the repertoire data. Rather than drawing on any new phenotypic data, the later analysis identified candidate immune exposures from TCR beta sequences and the way those sequences occurred across donors. Roughly 290 gigabases of sequencing data and approximately 92 million unique TCR sequences made up an early release that covered under 750 HLA-typed donors. A later genetic analysis took genome-wide SNP genotypes for about three fifths of the 666 donors and used that subset as a discovery cohort. In addition to the first cohort of approximately 650 subjects, a separate validation cohort of over 90 different subjects was used. A handful of DR-DQ haplotypes were handled as single units for association and clustering because linkage in the cohort was strong. A later analysis re-examined previously published TCR beta repertoires from just over 650 donors and added high-resolution HLA genotyping to investigate patterns of TCR occurrence. Among over 350 genotyped donors of the cohort, an average of around 240,000 unique TCR beta nucleotide sequences were sequenced per donor, around 18% of them non-productive. The study was designed to test whether signatures of past pathogen exposure could be identified by cataloging public T cell receptors. To predict cytomegalovirus infection status, the study brought together high-throughput TCR immunosequencing, statistical association of individual TCRs with disease status, and machine learning. All discovery cohort repertoires had been generated using a single sequencing platform.

Germline trimming: 7 bases from V, 0 bases from J; junction bases outside gene matches: 2. CDR1 and CDR2 are read off the germline V gene (reference sequence) as WNHNN and SYGVQD. The CDR3, cysteine through phenylalanine, is 14 amino acids long. Only the CDR3 part of the read is kept: 42 bases, read in frame from the first base. Overall study results and their limits: Most TCR sequences were observed very rarely across donors, whereas some public TCRs were present in many individuals. Presence/absence analyses assumed roughly uniform sequencing depth across donors, an assumption that may not hold. In this cohort, only TCR beta chains were sequenced, and detectable features were limited by the absence of alpha or paired-chain data. In a later analysis, TCR association rates were found to vary across HLA loci, with the most associated TCRs seen for DRB1 alleles and the fewest for HLA-C alleles. Some 16 rarely observed V segments, including chromosome 9 orphons, were excluded from the earlier analysis of about 600 of the donors because counts were too low. Strong co-occurrence of HLA alleles, especially DR and DQ, made assigning TCR associations to individual alleles difficult. According to the authors, the approach could potentially be generalized to other disease states and immunological phenotypes. For the cohort, immune exposure information was limited to CMV serostatus. An association between a missense DCLRE1C variant and V-gene and J-gene trimming of TCR beta chains was found in a later genetic analysis and replicated in an independent cohort. A further reported finding was that TCR beta sequences accurately predicted the HLA-A and HLA-B alleles for most subjects in the first cohort. In vitro tests confirmed that three of the cytomegalovirus-associated TCR beta chains recognize cytomegalovirus antigens. The sequencing pipeline was judged likely to have produced a cluster of highly shared sequence variants as a technical artifact. In the study, about 150 TCR beta chains were listed as associated with cytomegalovirus. According to a later analysis, most CMV-associated TCR beta chains appeared to be HLA-restricted, and the HLA associations seemed to be driven largely by CMV exposure. Linkage disequilibrium might explain the correlated functional status among segregating V segments, but an unknown experimental factor could not be ruled out. An earlier analysis of several hundred of the donors showed that most TCR beta V segments appeared in productive rearrangements either about 90% or about 30% of the time, which broadly matched IMGT annotations. In a later analysis, HLA-associated TCR beta chains were found to be more clonally expanded and to have lower generation probabilities than equally common non-associated chains. Cytomegalovirus status was reported to be diagnosed by the classifier with high specificity and sensitivity in both the original and validation cohorts. Because HLA typing was unavailable for some donors at each locus, only the typed subset was used in association tests. A later genetic analysis reported fewer N-insertions in productive TCRs among donors in an Asian-associated ancestry cluster than the approximately 700-donor mean. In a later analysis, some 17,000 TCR beta sequences were associated with specific HLA alleles at a false discovery rate of 0.05. Some IMGT-functional V segments, including TRBV6-2 and TRBV6-3, could not be distinguished by the 87-base-pair reads and were therefore excluded. In a later analysis, several top co-occurrence clusters were reported to appear linked to parvovirus B19, influenza, CMV and Epstein-Barr virus.

The cohort comprised approximately 700 healthy bone marrow donors. At the time of sampling, every cohort member was nominally healthy, though immune exposures that went unrecorded were likely present. The donor tested CMV seropositive, placing the donor among the 289 seropositive members of the cohort. A peripheral blood sample was provided by each donor, and peripheral blood mononuclear cells were used for TCR beta sequencing. Genomic DNA extraction from the blood cell samples was performed with the Qiagen DNeasy Blood Extraction Kit. The method behind the library was the immunoSEQ multiplex PCR assay. For the multiplex PCR, a mixture combining 60 forward primers for TCR Vbeta segments and 13 reverse primers for TCR Jbeta segments was used. A multiplex PCR assay on genomic DNA amplified the CDR3 region of rearranged TCR beta genes. On the Illumina HiSeq System, the amplified TCR beta libraries were sequenced as 87-base-pair reads. The original pipeline was this. Across the roughly 640 repertoires, a later analysis counted 80 million or so unique TCR beta chains, roughly 11 million of which were shared by at least two donors. To remove PCR and sequencing errors, raw reads were error-corrected and collapsed into unique sequences using a nearest-neighbor algorithm that merged closely related sequences. V, D and J gene segments were assigned by aligning CDR3 sequences to IMGT reference sequences. For a sequence to be retained, a match of at least six nucleotides was required to both a V gene segment and a J gene segment. Rearrangements were called productive when the CDR3 lacked stop codons and stayed in frame with V and J; all others were non-productive. CDR3 was defined by IMGT convention, running from the second conserved V-encoded cysteine to the conserved J-encoded phenylalanine. The earlier analysis of 500 to 600 of the donors excluded sequences that lacked an unambiguous match to a single V gene segment. An earlier analysis of several hundred of the donors classified V segments as functional when productive rearrangements were above 56.7% and as segregating when the standard deviation between donors was above 5%. A statistical classification framework was built to diagnose cytomegalovirus status from the catalog of TCR beta chain sequences. A later analysis assigned V and J genes by comparing TCR nucleotide sequences with IMGT/GENE-DB human TR gene sequences. In a later analysis, CDR3 sequences and most-parsimonious VDJ recombination scenarios were assigned using the TCRdist pipeline. In a later analysis, every TCR beta chain was defined by the combination of its CDR3 amino acid sequence and its V-gene family, and reads without a unique V-gene family were dropped. In a later analysis, nearly 600 highly shared, low-generation-probability nucleotide sequences were removed to address suspected cross-contamination and a sequencing artifact. For each public chain, a later analysis derived a clonal expansion index from normalized ranks of inferred template counts within each repertoire. In a later analysis, generation probabilities were computed using a VDJ recombination model fitted to out-of-frame rearrangements, and the results were checked against IGoR. A later analysis scored TCR-TCR, TCR-HLA and TCR-CMV co-occurrence with hypergeometric tests, applying a repertoire-size bias correction to TCR pairs. To estimate false discovery rates, a later analysis permuted the HLA or CMV assignments 20 times. In a later analysis, co-occurring TCRs were grouped using DBSCAN, with TCRdist sequence similarity added in when clustering inside HLA-allele-positive subsets. Repertoires with fewer than 30,000 or more than 120,000 public chains, plus five repertoires with anomalous nucleotide sharing, were excluded from co-occurrence clustering. The table was pulled from immuneACCESS by TCRdb, which kept in-frame rearrangements only. Such tables lose some clones; where checked, under half of the loss comes from unresolved V genes, and the rest has no known cause. V and J calls and clone size come straight from that table; D and trimming were deduced from the DNA. Within this sample are more than 95,000 clones, with 10% of them counted one time only. The ten largest clones represent less than 6% of the sample.

Material for sequencing was PBMCs. This clonotype was obtained from a middle-aged man in good health and CMV-seropositive. The rearrangement joined TRBV10-1 to TRBJ1-3; 8 bases in the middle match TRBD1. The nucleotide sequence is TGCGCCAGCACGGGACAGGTCTCTGGAAACACCATATATTTT. Its translation reads: CASTGQVSGNTIYF.